Given below is one T cell receptor beta chain in context. Methods used by the authors: Counts of nucleated cells, estimated from reference gene primer amplification, were obtained. The method was immunoSEQ multiplex PCR; TCRdb's version includes in-frame clones alone and lacks a portion of them. The V and J calls and clone size come from that table; D and trimming were worked out from the DNA. The sample consists of approximately 150,000 clones, roughly 87% of them appearing once. The CDR3 consists of 14 residues. V was clipped by 7 bases and J by 1 base; unmatched bases: 4. Per germline, CDR1 MNHEY and CDR2 SVGAGI. The data were obtained in a study of blood T cell repertoires in COVID-19. The overall study: Some COVID-19 samples were acute and others convalescent; all came from the United States, Italy and Spain. PBMCs, B-cell-depleted T cells, or T cells provided the cDNA or gDNA that made up the material.

Sequencing was performed on peripheral blood. The rearrangement uses TRBV6-5 and TRBJ2-3, with 8 positions matching TRBD2. The TCR comes from a woman between 45 and 65 years old with acute or convalescent COVID-19. This chain's CDR3 is CASIPAGGTDTQYF. In DNA form, the CDR3 reads TGTGCCAGCATACCAGCGGGGGGCACAGATACGCAGTATTTT.